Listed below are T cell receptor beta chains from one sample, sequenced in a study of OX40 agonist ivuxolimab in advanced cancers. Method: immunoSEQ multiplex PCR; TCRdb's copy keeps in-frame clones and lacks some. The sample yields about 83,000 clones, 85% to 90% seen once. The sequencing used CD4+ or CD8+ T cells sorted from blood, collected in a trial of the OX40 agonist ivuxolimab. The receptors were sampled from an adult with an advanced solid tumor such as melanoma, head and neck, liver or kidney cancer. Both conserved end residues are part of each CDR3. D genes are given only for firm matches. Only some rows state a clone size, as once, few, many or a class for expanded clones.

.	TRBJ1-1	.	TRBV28	TGTGCCAGCAGCCGGTGGAGTGGCGGAAGGAAGGCCGAAGCTTTCTTT	CASSRWSGGRKAEAFF
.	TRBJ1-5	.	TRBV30	TGTGCCTGGAGTGTACGAGGGCAGCCCCAGCATTTT	CAWSVRGQPQHF
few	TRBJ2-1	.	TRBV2	TGTGCCAGCAGACCGAATTCAGGGGGGAGCTCCTACAATGAGCAGTTCTTC	CASRPNSGGSSYNEQFF
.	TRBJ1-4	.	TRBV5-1	TGCGCCAGCAGCTCAGGACAGACAACCTATAATGAAAAACTGTTTTTT	CASSSGQTTYNEKLFF
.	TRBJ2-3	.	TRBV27	TGTGCCAGCAGTTCTTCAGCCCTACGCGATACGCAGTATTTT	CASSSSALRDTQYF
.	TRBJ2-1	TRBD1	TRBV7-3	TGTGCCAGCAGCCCCACAGGGGGGAGCTCCTACAATGAGCAGTTCTTC	CASSPTGGSSYNEQFF
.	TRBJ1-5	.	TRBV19	TGTGCCAGTAGTGACCCGGGAAGCAATCAGCCCCAGCATTTT	CASSDPGSNQPQHF
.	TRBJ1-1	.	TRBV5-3	TGTGCCAGAAGAGTTAGGCCCCCCACTGAAGCTTTCTTT	CARRVRPPTEAFF
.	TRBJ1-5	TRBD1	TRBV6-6	TGTGCCAGCAGTTTACAGGGGGCGCCTCAGCCCCAGCATTTT	CASSLQGAPQPQHF
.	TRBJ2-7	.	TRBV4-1	TGCGCCAGCAGCCAAGAGGGCCGCTCGGAGCAGTACTTC	CASSQEGRSEQYF
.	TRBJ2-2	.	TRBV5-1	TGCGCCAGCAGCTTGAGGAAAGACAGAGGGAGTAACACCGGGGAGCTGTTTTTT	CASSLRKDRGSNTGELFF
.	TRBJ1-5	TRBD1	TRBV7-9	TGTGCCAGCAGCTTCACAGGGGGCAATCAGCCCCAGCATTTT	CASSFTGGNQPQHF
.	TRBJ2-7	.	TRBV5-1	TGCGCCAGCAGCTCTTCTCCCCCCAACTACGAGCAGTACTTC	CASSSSPPNYEQYF
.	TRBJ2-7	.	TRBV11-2	TGTGCCAGCAGCTTAGGACAGGTTTACGAGCAGTACTTC	CASSLGQVYEQYF
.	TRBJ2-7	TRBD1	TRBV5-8	TGTGCCAGCAGCTTGGCCGTGACAGGGGGCATCTACGAGCAGTACTTC	CASSLAVTGGIYEQYF
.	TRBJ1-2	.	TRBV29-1	TGCAGCGTTGAAGTCGGGGGTACCCATGGCTACACCTTC	CSVEVGGTHGYTF
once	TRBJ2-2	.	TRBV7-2	TGTGCCAGCAGCGTGGACCACACCGGGGAGCTGTTTTTT	CASSVDHTGELFF
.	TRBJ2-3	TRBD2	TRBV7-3	TGTGCCAGCAGCTTTAGCGGGGCCGCAGATACGCAGTATTTT	CASSFSGAADTQYF
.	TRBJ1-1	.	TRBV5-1	TGCGCCAGCAGAGTGGCCGGGGCGAACACTGAAGCTTTCTTT	CASRVAGANTEAFF
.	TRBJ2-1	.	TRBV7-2	TGTGCCAGCAGCTTCTACTCCTACAATGAGCAGTTCTTC	CASSFYSYNEQFF
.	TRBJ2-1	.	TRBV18	TGTGCCAGCTCACCACGGCTAGGGGGCGCGGGAAATGAGCAGTTCTTC	CASSPRLGGAGNEQFF
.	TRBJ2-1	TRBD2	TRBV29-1	TGCAGCGTTGGAGGGACTAGCGGGGGGCGGGAGCAGTTCTTC	CSVGGTSGGREQFF
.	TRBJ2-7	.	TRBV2	TGTGCCAGCAGTGTGGGGCAGAAGCAGTACTTC	CASSVGQKQYF
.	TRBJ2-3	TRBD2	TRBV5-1	TGCGCCAGCAGCCCGCGGCCGGGACTAGTCACAGATACGCAGTATTTT	CASSPRPGLVTDTQYF
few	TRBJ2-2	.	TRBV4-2	TGTGCCAGCAACCCAGGGAGGAACACCGGGGAGCTGTTTTTT	CASNPGRNTGELFF
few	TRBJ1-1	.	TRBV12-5	TGTGCTAGTGGTTTGGCGGCGGGAGGGCTGCGGACTGAAGCTTTCTTT	CASGLAAGGLRTEAFF
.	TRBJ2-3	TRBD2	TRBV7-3	TGTGCCAGCAGCTTAGCGGGGGGTGCCGTAGGGACAGATACGCAGTATTTT	CASSLAGGAVGTDTQYF
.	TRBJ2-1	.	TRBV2	TGTGCCAGCACCACCGGGCCGTACAATGAGCAGTTCTTC	CASTTGPYNEQFF